Sequencing of this T cell receptor beta chain was carried out in a study of blood T cell repertoires in COVID-19. On the study more broadly: The samples span acute and convalescent COVID-19 from the United States, Italy and Spain. Nucleic acid was either cDNA or gDNA, and it came from T cells, B-cell-depleted T cells, or PBMCs.

The CDR3 consists of 12 residues. Germline V gene sequence: CDR1 LNHDA, CDR2 SQIVND (reference sequence). J was trimmed by 3 bases and V by 10 bases; bases with no gene match: 4. Authors' data handling: Nucleated cell number was recorded as an estimate derived from reference gene primer amplification. The assay was immunoSEQ multiplex PCR, and TCRdb's table has in-frame clones only and misses some. From that table come the V and J calls and clone size; the DNA was used to work out D and trimming. The sample holds roughly 140,000 clones, 80% to 90% seen once. The J gene is TRBJ1-2, the V gene TRBV19; 8 bases agree with TRBD1. Material: peripheral blood. This sequence originates from a woman between 40 and 55 years old with acute or convalescent COVID-19. This CDR3 reads CATRTGHYGYTF. In DNA, the CDR3 is TGTGCCACCCGGACAGGGCACTATGGCTACACCTTC.